This T cell receptor (beta chain) was sequenced for a study of blood T cell repertoires in COVID-19. Study details: Researchers got acute and convalescent COVID-19 samples from the United States, Italy and Spain. PBMCs, B-cell-depleted T cells, or T cells were the source of the cDNA or gDNA that made up the material.

This clone was counted once. Germline V lookup: CDR1 SNHLY, CDR2 FYNNEI. Trimming at V came to 6 bases and at J to 6 bases, leaving 14 bases not matched to a gene. The length of the CDR3 is 17 residues. Source study methods: Amplifying reference gene primers gave estimates of nucleated cell counts. TCRdb keeps only in-frame clones here, not all; method: immunoSEQ multiplex PCR. V and J calls and clone size are copied from that table; D and trimming were computed from the DNA. In the table there are approximately 99,000 clones, approximately 85% of which are singletons. The chain joins TRBV2 to TRBJ2-1; 10 bases line up with TRBD2. The TCR sequence derives from a human donor in a cohort sampled during active COVID-19. Sequenced input: peripheral blood. The chain's CDR3 is CASRRPTLAGVANEQFF. The CDR3 bases are TGTGCCAGCAGGCGCCCAACCCTAGCGGGAGTTGCCAATGAGCAGTTCTTC.